Sequencing of this TCR beta chain was carried out in a study of shared clonotypes between healthy human individuals. Points from the study as a whole: Depth was large, yet rarefaction showed that sorted-subset sequencing was incomplete.

Note on this clone: Its target is not known.

Donors were healthy HIV-negative adults without recently reported acute infections or vaccinations. The CDR3 is 16 amino acids. Trimming at V came to 5 bases and at J to 5 bases, leaving 9 bases not matched to a gene. The germline CDR1 and CDR2 sequences are KGHSH and LQKENI. It was at deep level that the assay was run. The assay was immunoSEQ multiplex PCR, and TCRdb's table has in-frame clones only and misses some. The top ten clones hold 0.35% to 0.45% of a sample with 2,500,000 or so clones, approximately 93% of them seen once. This chain uses TRBV18 with TRBJ2-1; 10 bases agree with TRBD1. The clonotype originates from a man aged 18 to 35 in good health. Some clones in this sample may be carry-over from other donors' samples. Input material: naive CD4+ T cells from PBMCs. The subset denotes: CD45RA+ positively selected. In DNA, the CDR3 is TGTGCCAGCTCATCGACAGGGGGCGCGATGGACAATGAGCAGTTCTTC. Its translation is CASSSTGGAMDNEQFF.